This T cell receptor (beta chain) originates from a study of post-analysis software for immune sequencing data. Study-wide points: Same-batch samples co-clustered strongly by F measure. The five TRBV segments detected at higher frequency in patients than in controls included TRBV5-6, TRBV5-1 and TRBV20-1.

Losses at the gene ends were 8 bases for V and 11 bases for J; bases not matched to a gene: 19. CDR1 is SGHDN, CDR2 FVKESK, per germline. CDR3 length: 15 residues. Comment on this clonotype: Its antigen is as yet unknown.

Unique-molecular-identifier-tagged TCR beta cDNA libraries were used. TCRdb reanalysed the PCR reads using MiXCR and keeps one entry per CDR3 protein. The data show about 180,000 distinct CDR3 sequences, roughly 30% seen once. This TCR came from a girl between 10 and 17 years old with multiple sclerosis. V usage is TRBV14 and J usage is TRBJ2-5; 8 bases align to TRBD2. The source material was blood. The CDR3 region is CASGPRSGRWDEQYF. DNA of the CDR3: TGTGCCAGCGGCCCCCGGAGCGGGAGATGGGATGAGCAGTACTTC.